The 27 T cell receptor beta chains presented below share a single source sample, sequenced in a study of shared clonotypes between healthy human individuals (TCRdb year 2020). Library generation was performed with the immunoSEQ multiplex PCR assay. Here the immuneACCESS table is served through TCRdb, limited to in-frame sequences with V and J called. Missing clones are a known gap in these copies; in checked studies unresolved V genes cover under half, and the rest lacks a known reason. For this sample there are more than 500,000 clones; 85% to 95% appear just once. Over 0.09% of the sample lies in the top ten. For the CD8 naive samples, CD45RO-negative cells were positively selected for CCR7, yielding a CD45RA+CCR7+ population from which TemRA cells were excluded. The sequenced sample was naive CD8+ T cells sorted from blood. Taken with the paper, the label for cell subset or site translates to: CD45RA+CCR7+. Receptor source: a woman in her 30s in good health.

The chain employs TRBV15 and TRBJ1-4, with 7 bases fitting TRBD1. J lost 8 bases, V lost 6 bases, and 9 bases had no gene match. Germline V gene lookup returns CDR1 LNHNV and CDR2 YYDKDF (reference sequence). This CDR3 comprises 14 residues. This CDR3 reads CATRTDRSGEKLFF. For the CDR3, the DNA is TGTGCCACCAGGACGGACAGGTCCGGGGAAAAACTGTTTTTT.

This rearrangement joins TRBV6-9 to TRBJ2-2; 9 bases line up with TRBD2. CDR3 length: 22 residues. Germline CDR1 is MNHGY and CDR2 is SVAAGI. Trimming took 4 bases from V and 0 from J; bases not matched to a gene: 21. The CDR3: CASSSLYRVAGVYLPNTGELFF. The CDR3 DNA reads as TGTGCCAGCAGTTCCCTTTATCGAGTAGCGGGAGTTTATCTACCGAACACCGGGGAGCTGTTTTTT.

This clone turned up a few times. The same CDR3 is also encoded by other DNA sequences in this sample. The chain couples TRBV19 to TRBJ1-5; 7 nucleotides align to TRBD1. The CDR3 is 14 amino acids. Per the germline V gene, CDR1 is LNHDA and CDR2 is SQIVND (reference sequence). After removal of 1 base from V and 5 bases from J, the junction contained 2 bases not matched to a gene. In DNA form, the CDR3 reads TGTGCCAGTAGTATAGGGACAGGATATCAGCCCCAGCATTTT. This sequence encodes CASSIGTGYQPQHF.

The genes are TRBV7-9 and TRBJ1-2, with unresolved D. The CDR3 contains 14 residues. Trimming pared 1 base from V and 0 bases from J, leaving 6 bases between. CDR1 and CDR2 (germline): SEHNR, FQNEAQ (reference sequence). The CDR3: CASSLVSANYGYTF. CDR3 DNA: TGTGCCAGCAGCTTAGTTTCGGCTAACTATGGCTACACCTTC.

The chain recombines TRBV2 with TRBJ2-1; TRBD1 aligns across 12 bases. This CDR3 is 15 amino acids long. Germline V gene lookup returns CDR1 SNHLY and CDR2 FYNNEI. Trimming at V came to 3 bases and at J to 8 bases, leaving 5 bases not matched to a gene. The CDR3 coding sequence is TGTGCCAGCAGTGACGGGGGACAGGGGGCGTATGAGCAGTTCTTC. This encodes CASSDGGQGAYEQFF. Supplemented by reference TRBV2 and TRBJ2-1, the full variable domain reads EPEVTQTPSHQVTQMGQEVILRCVPISNHLYFYWYRQILGQKVEFLVSFYNNEISEKSEIFDDQFSVERPDGSNFTLKIRSTKLEDSAMYFCASSDGGQGAYEQFFGPGTRLTVL.

This clone was recorded once. The J gene is TRBJ2-3, the V gene TRBV30; D may be TRBD1 (6 bases). Germline assignment: CDR1 GTSNPN and CDR2 SVGIG (reference sequence). The CDR3 sequence is 13 residues long. CDR3 amino acids: CAQQGQNTDTQYF. CDR3 in DNA: TGTGCACAACAGGGACAAAACACAGATACGCAGTATTTT.

The rearrangement links TRBV6-1 to TRBJ2-7; weak D call: TRBD1 (6 bases). Deletions cut 8 bases from V and 2 bases from J, with 10 bases between. This CDR3 has 12 residues. From germline, CDR1 is MNHNS and CDR2 SASEGT. The CDR3 here is CASCWTAYEQYF. In nucleotides, the CDR3 is TGTGCCAGCTGTTGGACAGCCTACGAGCAGTACTTC.

The rearrangement joins TRBV7-8 to TRBJ1-5; D might be TRBD1 (6 bases). This CDR3 contains 16 residues. Germline CDR1 is SGHVS and CDR2 is FQNEAQ. Trimming pared 4 bases from V and 6 bases from J, leaving 19 bases between. CDR3 sequence (DNA): TGTGCCAGCAGCTCCGACCTACAGGGATGGTCTCAGCCCCAGCATTTT. As protein: CASSSDLQGWSQPQHF.

V gene TRBV27 combines with J gene TRBJ2-5, with a weak D call TRBD1 (6 bases). The V end lost 3 bases, the J end lost 4 bases, and 12 bases lay between the germline ends. CDR1 MNHEY and CDR2 SMNVEV come from the germline V gene (reference sequence). The CDR3 is made up of 14 amino acids. CDR3 DNA sequence: TGTGCCAGCAGTTTGCTGGGGGCCTCAGAGACCCAGTACTTC. This translates into CASSLLGASETQYF.

The chain joins TRBV19 to TRBJ2-1; no clear D gene. This CDR3 is 14 amino acids long. The ends were cut back, 1 base at V and 8 bases at J, with 12 bases in the middle. Germline-derived CDR1 and CDR2 are LNHDA and SQIVND (reference sequence). The DNA for the CDR3 is TGTGCCAGTAGTATAGTCGGCTGGGGTGATGAGCAGTTCTTC. Its protein product is CASSIVGWGDEQFF. Variable domain in full (rest from reference TRBV19 and TRBJ2-1): DGGITQSPKYLFRKEGQNVTLSCEQNLNHDAMYWYRQDPGQGLRLIYYSQIVNDFQKGDIAEGYSVSREKKESFPLTVTSAQKNPTAFYLCASSIVGWGDEQFFGPGTRLTVL.

The V call is TRBV30, the J call TRBJ2-1; D not resolved. Germline V gene data show CDR1 as GTSNPN and CDR2 as SVGIG (reference sequence). Trimming pared 6 bases from V and 8 bases from J, leaving 5 bases between. The CDR3 runs to 9 residues. The CDR3 nucleotides are TGTGCCTGCGGCGATGAGCAGTTCTTC. Protein sequence: CACGDEQFF.

The chain employs TRBV5-1 and TRBJ2-3; no clear D gene. CDR1 and CDR2 (germline): SGHRS, YFSETQ. This CDR3 region has 13 residues. The V gene lost 2 bases and the J gene lost 0 bases, with 4 bases spanning the gap. CDR3 loop: CASSFSSTDTQYF. For the CDR3, the DNA is TGCGCCAGCAGCTTTAGCAGCACAGATACGCAGTATTTT.

The genes are TRBV27 and TRBJ2-7, with D possibly matching TRBD1 (5 bases). The CDR3 is 13 residues long. Per the germline V gene, CDR1 is MNHEY and CDR2 is SMNVEV (reference sequence). Trimming pared 3 bases from V and 3 bases from J, leaving 9 bases between. The CDR3 spells CASSFTGFYEQYF. DNA for the CDR3: TGTGCCAGCAGTTTCACAGGTTTCTACGAGCAGTACTTC.

V gene TRBV7-2 combines with J gene TRBJ2-7; D is perhaps TRBD2 (5 bases). The germline gives CDR1 SGHTA, CDR2 FQGNSA. CDR3 length: 14 residues. The V end was cut by 1 base, the J end by 4 bases, with 11 bases between. Here the CDR3 reads CASSLGLAKYEQYF. The CDR3 coding sequence is TGTGCCAGCAGCTTAGGGCTAGCTAAGTACGAGCAGTACTTC.

The chain uses TRBV5-6 and TRBJ2-5; no definite D call. Looked up from germline, CDR1 is SGHDT and CDR2 is YYEEEE. Trimming removed 4 bases from V and 8 bases from J, with 12 bases in between. The CDR3 spans 12 residues. For the CDR3, the DNA is TGTGCCAGCAGCGTAAGCCTCGGTACCCAGTACTTC. Encoded protein: CASSVSLGTQYF.

This clone was detected only once. The rearrangement uses TRBV13 and TRBJ2-7, with a tentative D call TRBD2 (7 bases). This CDR3 contains 14 residues. Germline CDR1 and CDR2: PRHDT and FYEKMQ (reference sequence). Trimming pared 5 bases from V and 4 bases from J, leaving 15 bases between. CDR3 sequence reads: CASSPTGGLYEQYF. The CDR3 DNA follows: TGTGCCAGCAGCCCAACCGGGGGGCTGTACGAGCAGTACTTC.

The chain combines TRBV28 with TRBJ2-3, with 10 bases that match TRBD1. Losses at the gene ends were 6 bases for V and 6 bases for J; bases not matched to a gene: 6. Germline V CDR1 and CDR2: MDHEN, SYDVKM. The CDR3 spans 14 residues. DNA of the CDR3: TGTGCCAGCAGCCCCGGGACAGGGGTGGATACGCAGTATTTT. This encodes CASSPGTGVDTQYF. Drawing the rest from reference TRBV28 and TRBJ2-3, the complete variable domain is DVKVTQSSRYLVKRTGEKVFLECVQDMDHENMFWYRQDPGLGLRLIYFSYDVKMKEKGDIPEGYSVSREKKERFSLILESASTNQTSMYLCASSPGTGVDTQYFGPGTRLTVL.

The chain carries TRBV19 and TRBJ2-7; TRBD1 is a possible D gene (6 bases). Germline values: CDR1 LNHDA, CDR2 SQIVND (reference sequence). This CDR3 is 14 amino acids long. V was shortened by 3 bases and J by 5 bases, with 14 bases between the two germline ends. CDR3 nucleotide sequence: TGTGCCAGTAGTATCGGTACAGGGCATAACGAGCAGTACTTC. The encoded protein is CASSIGTGHNEQYF. Together with reference TRBV19 and TRBJ2-7, the CDR3 gives the full variable domain: DGGITQSPKYLFRKEGQNVTLSCEQNLNHDAMYWYRQDPGQGLRLIYYSQIVNDFQKGDIAEGYSVSREKKESFPLTVTSAQKNPTAFYLCASSIGTGHNEQYFGPGTRLTVT.

Comments on this clone: The sample has other DNA sequences that encode this CDR3 too. This rearrangement joins TRBV28 to TRBJ2-7; no definite D call. Trimming removed 2 bases from V and 3 bases from J, with 11 bases in between. The CDR3 contains 14 residues. The germline V gene encodes CDR1 MDHEN and CDR2 SYDVKM. CDR3 sequence reads: CASSLLGPSYEQYF. The DNA of the CDR3 is TGTGCCAGCAGTTTACTGGGTCCAAGCTACGAGCAGTACTTC.

The chain links TRBV2 to TRBJ2-1, with D tentatively TRBD1 (5 bases). The CDR3 totals 16 residues. The germline gives CDR1 SNHLY, CDR2 FYNNEI. V lost 0 bases and J 7 bases, leaving 16 bases between the germline ends. CDR3 amino acids: CASSEAPDTSKNEQFF. CDR3 nucleotides: TGTGCCAGCAGTGAAGCGCCGGACACTTCGAAGAATGAGCAGTTCTTC.

The chain has TRBV5-6 and TRBJ1-5; D call uncertain. This CDR3 has 13 residues. CDR1 and CDR2 from the germline V gene are SGHDT and YYEEEE. Trimming stripped 2 bases from V and 4 bases from J, with 7 bases between. Written as DNA, the CDR3 is TGTGCCAGCAGCTTAGCGGGGAATCAGCCCCAGCATTTT. Translated: CASSLAGNQPQHF.

As regards this clone: An end of the junction does not agree with germline; a read error may underlie this. The chain has TRBV19 and TRBJ1-5; D unclear. The CDR3 is 14 amino acids. CDR1 and CDR2 (germline): LNHDA, SQIVND (reference sequence). Here the CDR3 DNA reads TGTGCCAGTAGTACCCGACCCGGCAACCAGCCCCAGCATTTT. Its protein is CASSTRPGNQPQHF.

DNA of the CDR3: TGTGCCAGCAGCGATCCATCCCGGGGGTCCTATGGCTACACCTTC. This codes for CASSDPSRGSYGYTF. This chain joins TRBV9 and TRBJ1-2, with D perhaps matching TRBD1 (5 bases). Germline V gene sequence: CDR1 SGDLS, CDR2 YYNGEE. The CDR3 has 15 amino acids. V was trimmed by 3 bases and J by 4 bases, leaving 16 bases between them.

The rearrangement joins TRBV9 to TRBJ2-7, with a tentative D call TRBD1 (7 bases). The CDR3 sequence is 15 residues long. Germline V gives CDR1 SGDLS, CDR2 YYNGEE. Trimming took off 6 bases at V and 4 bases at J, with 20 bases between the two ends. The CDR3 is CASTPGSGGSYEQYF. DNA for the CDR3: TGTGCCAGCACTCCGGGGTCAGGGGGGTCGTACGAGCAGTACTTC.

The chain is built from TRBV5-4 and TRBJ2-7, with D tentatively TRBD1 (5 bases). CDR1 and CDR2 from the germline V gene are SGHNT and YYREEE (reference sequence). The CDR3 totals 16 residues. V was cut by 0 bases and J by 3 bases, with 16 bases left in between. The CDR3 bases are TGTGCCAGCAGCTTGGGGTGGGAAAGGGGCAACTACGAGCAGTACTTC. This codes for CASSLGWERGNYEQYF.

This chain links TRBV14 with TRBJ2-5; 7 bases line up with TRBD1. V trimming: 2 bases; J trimming: 5 bases; junction bases outside the gene matches: 8. CDR3 size: 15 residues. The germline V gene encodes CDR1 SGHDN and CDR2 FVKESK. CDR3 region: CASSQKPRGGETQYF. The DNA for the CDR3 is TGTGCCAGCAGCCAAAAACCCAGAGGGGGCGAGACCCAGTACTTC.

The genes are TRBV28 and TRBJ2-5; TRBD1 aligns across 7 bases. The CDR3 runs to 13 residues. Germline CDR1 is MDHEN and CDR2 is SYDVKM. J lost 7 bases, V lost 6 bases, and 8 bases had no gene match. CDR3 nucleotides: TGTGCCAGCAGCTATACAGGGGTGAGGACCCAGTACTTC. Amino acid sequence: CASSYTGVRTQYF.